This T cell receptor beta chain was recorded in a study of cytomegalovirus exposure and HLA in healthy donors. Germline CDR1 MNHEY, CDR2 SMNVEV (reference sequence). Trimming shortened V by 10 bases and J by 5 bases, and 15 bases separated the two germline ends. The CDR3 extends over 13 amino acids. PCR involved 60 Vbeta and 13 Jbeta primers. Generated by immunoSEQ multiplex PCR, the TCRdb table keeps only in-frame clones and is missing some. In the table there are more than 110,000 clones, 73% of which are singletons. The rearrangement links TRBV27 to TRBJ2-4; D might be TRBD2 (6 bases). This receptor was obtained from a human donor in good health. Sequenced: PBMCs. The CDR3 sequence is CATGSRGENIQYF. CDR3 coding DNA: TGTGCCACTGGATCCCGCGGGGAAAACATTCAGTACTTC.